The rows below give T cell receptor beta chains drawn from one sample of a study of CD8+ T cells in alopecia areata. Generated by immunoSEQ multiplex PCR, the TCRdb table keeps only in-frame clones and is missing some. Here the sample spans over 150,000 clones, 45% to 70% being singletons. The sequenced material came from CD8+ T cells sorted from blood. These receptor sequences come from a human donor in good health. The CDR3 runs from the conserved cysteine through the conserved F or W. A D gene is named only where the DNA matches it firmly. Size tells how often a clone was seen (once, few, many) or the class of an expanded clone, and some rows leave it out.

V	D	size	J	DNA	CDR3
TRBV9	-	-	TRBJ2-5	TGTGCCAGCAGCGCCCAGGGCGGTCAAGAGACCCAGTACTTC	CASSAQGGQETQYF
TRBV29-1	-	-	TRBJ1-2	TGCAGCGTTATTGGAGACATCTCCTATGGCTACACCTTC	CSVIGDISYGYTF
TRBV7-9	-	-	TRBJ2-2	TGTGCCAGCAGCCCGATGGCCGGGGAGCTGTTTTTT	CASSPMAGELFF
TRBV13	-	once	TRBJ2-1	TGTGCCAGCAGCTTAGAATTTACAGCCTCTTCCTACAATGAGCAGTTCTTC	CASSLEFTASSYNEQFF
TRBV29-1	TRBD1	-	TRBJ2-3	TGCAGCGTGAGGAGGGACAGGGGGGCAGATACGCAGTATTTT	CSVRRDRGADTQYF
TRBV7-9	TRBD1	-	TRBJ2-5	TGTGCCAGCAGCTCCAGGGGGCAAGAGACCCAGTACTTC	CASSSRGQETQYF
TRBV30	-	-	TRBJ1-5	TGTGCCTTGAATGGGGGAAATGGCAATCAGCCCCAGCATTTT	CALNGGNGNQPQHF
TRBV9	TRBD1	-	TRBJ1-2	TGTGCCAGCAGCCGAACCGTCGGGACAGGGTTAAGCTACACCTTC	CASSRTVGTGLSYTF
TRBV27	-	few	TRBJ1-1	TGTGCCAGCGCCAGTTGGGGTACCATTGGGCAGAACACTGAAGCTTTCTTT	CASASWGTIGQNTEAFF
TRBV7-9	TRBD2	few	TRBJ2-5	TGTGCCAGCAGCTCACCCGGGGGGGAGACCCAGTACTTC	CASSSPGGETQYF
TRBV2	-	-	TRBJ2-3	TGTGCCAGCAGTGAAAGCCAGGCGGCGTTTGATACGCAGTATTTT	CASSESQAAFDTQYF
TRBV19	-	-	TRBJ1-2	TGTGCCAGTAGTATTCTGGTGAACTATGGCTACACCTTC	CASSILVNYGYTF
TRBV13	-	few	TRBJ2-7	TGTGCCAGCAGCGGGACGATCTACGAGCAGTACTTC	CASSGTIYEQYF
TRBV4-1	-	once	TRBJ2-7	TGCGCCAGCAGCCAAGATCCCTCCCCCTGGTACGAGCAGTACTTC	CASSQDPSPWYEQYF
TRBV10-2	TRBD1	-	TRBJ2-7	TGCGCCAGCAACCCGGGACAGGGGGCGATCGAGCAGTACTTC	CASNPGQGAIEQYF
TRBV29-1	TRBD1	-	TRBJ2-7	TGCAGCGTTGAGACCCGAGGACAGGGATACGAGCAGTACTTC	CSVETRGQGYEQYF
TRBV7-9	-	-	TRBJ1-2	TGTGCCAGCAGCTCCCGGGGGTGGCAGGACACTAACTATGGCTACACCTTC	CASSSRGWQDTNYGYTF
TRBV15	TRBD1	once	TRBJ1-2	TGTGCCACCAGCATAGGACAGGGAAATGTTATTGGAGGCTACACCTTC	CATSIGQGNVIGGYTF
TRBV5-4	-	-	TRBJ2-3	TGTGCCAGCAGCAAGTTCACAGATACGCAGTATTTT	CASSKFTDTQYF
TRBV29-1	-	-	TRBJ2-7	TGCAGCGTTAGTGGGGGCCAGTCCTACGAGCAGTACTTC	CSVSGGQSYEQYF
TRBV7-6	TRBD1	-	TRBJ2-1	TGTGCCAGCAGCTTATCGGACAGGGTGGTCAATGAGCAGTTCTTC	CASSLSDRVVNEQFF
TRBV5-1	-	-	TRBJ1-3	TGCGCCAGCAGCTGCGGCGGCAGGGTGTTT	CASSCGGRVF
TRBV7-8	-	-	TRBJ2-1	TGTGCCAGCAGCTTAGACTATAGCTCCTACAATGAGCAGTTCTTC	CASSLDYSSYNEQFF
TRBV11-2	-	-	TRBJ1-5	TGTGCCAGCAGCTTGGTAGGGGGCAATCAGCCCCAGCATTTT	CASSLVGGNQPQHF
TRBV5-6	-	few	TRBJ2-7	TGTGCCAGCAGCTTCTGGGAGACCTACGAGCAGTACTTC	CASSFWETYEQYF
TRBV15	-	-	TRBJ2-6	TGTGCCACCAGCAGAGATGGCAGGGTGGGGTCTGGGGCCAACGTCCTGACTTTC	CATSRDGRVGSGANVLTF
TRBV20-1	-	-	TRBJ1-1	TGCAGTGCTAGAGAAGGGACTGAAGCTTTCTTT	CSAREGTEAFF
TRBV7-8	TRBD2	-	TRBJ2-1	TGTGCCAGCAGCTTTCAGCGGGGGGGAAACAATGAGCAGTTCTTC	CASSFQRGGNNEQFF
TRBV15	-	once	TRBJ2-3	TGTGCCACCAGCAGAGAGGAGGTTTCAGATACGCAGTATTTT	CATSREEVSDTQYF
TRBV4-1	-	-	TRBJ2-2	TGCGCCAGCAGCATTAGTTCTGGGGAGCTGTTTTTT	CASSISSGELFF
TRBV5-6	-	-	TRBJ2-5	TGTGCCAGCAGCTGGGGAGAGACCCAGTACTTC	CASSWGETQYF
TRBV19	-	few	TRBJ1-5	TGTGCCAGTAGCCGCCAGGGTCAGCCCCAGCATTTT	CASSRQGQPQHF
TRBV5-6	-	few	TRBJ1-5	TGTGCCAGCAGCTACTGGGGCCCGGATCAGCCCCAGCATTTT	CASSYWGPDQPQHF
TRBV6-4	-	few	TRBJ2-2	TGTGCCAGCAGGAAGGACGGGGAGCTGTTTTTT	CASRKDGELFF
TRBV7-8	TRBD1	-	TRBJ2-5	TGTGCCAGCAGCTTAGGGTCAGGGGGCGGAAAGACCCAGTACTTC	CASSLGSGGGKTQYF
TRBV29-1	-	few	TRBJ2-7	TGCAGCGTCCTGACCGGGACCGATCCTCGTGAGCAGTACTTC	CSVLTGTDPREQYF
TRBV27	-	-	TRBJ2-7	TGTGCCAGCAGCTTCGGGGCCAGCAACTACGAGCAGTACTTC	CASSFGASNYEQYF
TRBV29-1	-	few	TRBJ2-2	TGCAGCGTTGAAGTTCCCCAGGGTAACACCGGGGAGCTGTTTTTT	CSVEVPQGNTGELFF
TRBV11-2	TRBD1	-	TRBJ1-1	TGTGCCAGCAGGACGATTAGGGGACAGTTTGAAGCTTTCTTT	CASRTIRGQFEAFF
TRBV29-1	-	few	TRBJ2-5	TGCAGCGTTGTCGGGGTGCCGGGGGTGCAAGAGACCCAGTACTTC	CSVVGVPGVQETQYF
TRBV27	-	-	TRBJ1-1	TGTGCCAGCAGTTTAGGGACTGAAGCTTTCTTT	CASSLGTEAFF
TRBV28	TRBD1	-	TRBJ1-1	TGTGCCAGCAGTCGAAGGACAGGGGACCTCTCTGAAGCTTTCTTT	CASSRRTGDLSEAFF
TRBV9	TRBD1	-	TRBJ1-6	TGTGCCAGCAGCGCCAAACCGAGGACAGGAGGTAATTCACCCCTCCACTTT	CASSAKPRTGGNSPLHF